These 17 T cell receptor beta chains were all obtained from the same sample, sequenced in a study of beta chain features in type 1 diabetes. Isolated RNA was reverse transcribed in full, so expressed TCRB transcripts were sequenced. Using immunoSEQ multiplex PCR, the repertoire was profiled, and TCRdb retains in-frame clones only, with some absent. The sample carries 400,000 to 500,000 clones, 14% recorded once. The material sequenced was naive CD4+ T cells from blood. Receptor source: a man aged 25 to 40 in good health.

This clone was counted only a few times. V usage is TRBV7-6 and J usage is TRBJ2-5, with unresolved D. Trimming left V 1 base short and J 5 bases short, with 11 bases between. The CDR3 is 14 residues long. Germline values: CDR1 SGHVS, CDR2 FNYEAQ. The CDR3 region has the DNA TGTGCCAGCAGCTTAGTTAAGCTCCAGGAGACCCAGTACTTC. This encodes CASSLVKLQETQYF. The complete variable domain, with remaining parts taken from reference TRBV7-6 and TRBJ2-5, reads GAGVSQSPRYKVTKRGQDVALRCDPISGHVSLYWYRQALGQGPEFLTYFNYEAQQDKSGLPNDRFSAERPEGSISTLTIQRTEQRDSAMYRCASSLVKLQETQYFGPGTRLLVL.

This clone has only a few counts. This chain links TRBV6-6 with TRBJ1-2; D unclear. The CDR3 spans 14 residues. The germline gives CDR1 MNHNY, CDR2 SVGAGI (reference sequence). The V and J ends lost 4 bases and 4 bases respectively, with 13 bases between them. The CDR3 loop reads CASSSRPTIYGYTF. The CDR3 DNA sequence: TGTGCCAGCAGTTCTCGGCCAACGATCTATGGCTACACCTTC.

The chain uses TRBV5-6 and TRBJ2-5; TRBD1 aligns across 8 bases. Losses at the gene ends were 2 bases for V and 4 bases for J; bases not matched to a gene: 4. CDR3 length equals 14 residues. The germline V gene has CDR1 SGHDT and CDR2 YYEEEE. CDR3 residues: CASSFPGGAETQYF. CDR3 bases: TGTGCCAGCAGCTTTCCAGGGGGCGCAGAGACCCAGTACTTC.

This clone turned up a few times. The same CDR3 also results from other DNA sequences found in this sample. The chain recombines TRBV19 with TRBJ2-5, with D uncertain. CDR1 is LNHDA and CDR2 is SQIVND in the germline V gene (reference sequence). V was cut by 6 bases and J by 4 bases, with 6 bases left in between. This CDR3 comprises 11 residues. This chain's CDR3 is CASRSGETQYF. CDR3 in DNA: TGTGCCAGTAGATCCGGAGAGACCCAGTACTTC.

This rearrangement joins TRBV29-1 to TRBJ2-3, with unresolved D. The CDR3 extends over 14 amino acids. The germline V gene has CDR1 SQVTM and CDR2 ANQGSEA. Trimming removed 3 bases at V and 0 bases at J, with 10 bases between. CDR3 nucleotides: TGCAGCGTTGACCGCGGTGCTAGCACAGATACGCAGTATTTT. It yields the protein CSVDRGASTDTQYF.

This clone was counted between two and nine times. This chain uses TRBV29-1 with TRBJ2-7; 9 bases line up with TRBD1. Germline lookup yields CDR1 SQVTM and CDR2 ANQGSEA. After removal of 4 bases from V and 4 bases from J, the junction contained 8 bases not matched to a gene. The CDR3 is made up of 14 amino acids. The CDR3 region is CSVGVGTGPYEQYF. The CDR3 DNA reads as TGCAGCGTTGGTGTTGGGACAGGGCCTTACGAGCAGTACTTC.

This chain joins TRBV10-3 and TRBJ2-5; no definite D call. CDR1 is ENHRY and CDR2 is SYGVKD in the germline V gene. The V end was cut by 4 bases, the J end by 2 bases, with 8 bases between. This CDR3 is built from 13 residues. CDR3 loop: CAISGAEQETQYF. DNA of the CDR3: TGTGCCATCAGTGGTGCAGAGCAAGAGACCCAGTACTTC.

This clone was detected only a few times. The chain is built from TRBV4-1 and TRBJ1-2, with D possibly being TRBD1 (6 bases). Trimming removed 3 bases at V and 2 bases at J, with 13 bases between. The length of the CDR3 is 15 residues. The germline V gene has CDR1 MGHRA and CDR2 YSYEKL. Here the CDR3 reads CASSHAETGNYGYTF. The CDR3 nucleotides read TGCGCCAGCAGCCACGCGGAGACAGGAAACTATGGCTACACCTTC.

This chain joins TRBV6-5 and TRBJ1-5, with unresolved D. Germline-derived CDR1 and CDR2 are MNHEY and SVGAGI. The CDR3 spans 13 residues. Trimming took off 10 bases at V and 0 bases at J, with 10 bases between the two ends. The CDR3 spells CATWANSNQPQHF. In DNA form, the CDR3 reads TGTGCCACCTGGGCTAATAGCAATCAGCCCCAGCATTTT.

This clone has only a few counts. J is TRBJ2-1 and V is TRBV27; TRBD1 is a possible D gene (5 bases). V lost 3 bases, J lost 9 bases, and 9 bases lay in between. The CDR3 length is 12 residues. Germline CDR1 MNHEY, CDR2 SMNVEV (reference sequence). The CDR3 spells CASSLDKSEQFF. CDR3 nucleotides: TGTGCCAGCAGTTTGGACAAATCTGAGCAGTTCTTC.

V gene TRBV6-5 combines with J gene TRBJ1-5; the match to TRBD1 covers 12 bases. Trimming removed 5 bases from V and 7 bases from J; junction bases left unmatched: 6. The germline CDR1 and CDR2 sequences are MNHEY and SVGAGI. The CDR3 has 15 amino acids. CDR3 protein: CASSRGQGALQPQHF. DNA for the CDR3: TGTGCCAGCAGTCGGGGACAGGGGGCCCTCCAGCCCCAGCATTTT.

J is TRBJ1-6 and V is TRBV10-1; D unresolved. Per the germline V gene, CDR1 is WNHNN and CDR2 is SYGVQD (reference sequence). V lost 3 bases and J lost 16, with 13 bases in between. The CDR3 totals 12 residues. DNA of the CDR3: TGCGCCAGCAGTGACGGGAATAGTCCTCTCCACTTT. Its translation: CASSDGNSPLHF.

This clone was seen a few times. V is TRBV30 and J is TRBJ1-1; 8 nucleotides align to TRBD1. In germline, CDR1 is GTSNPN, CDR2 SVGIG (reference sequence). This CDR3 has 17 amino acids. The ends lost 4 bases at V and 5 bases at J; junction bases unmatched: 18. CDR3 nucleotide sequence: TGTGCCTGGACCTCGGGTGTCAGGGGGCGCGGGAATACTGAAGCTTTCTTT. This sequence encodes CAWTSGVRGRGNTEAFF.

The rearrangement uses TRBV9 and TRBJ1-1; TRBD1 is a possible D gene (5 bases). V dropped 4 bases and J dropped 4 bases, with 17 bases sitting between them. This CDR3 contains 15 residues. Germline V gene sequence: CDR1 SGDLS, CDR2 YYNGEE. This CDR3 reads CASSPKGGVGTEAFF. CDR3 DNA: TGTGCCAGCAGCCCCAAGGGAGGGGTCGGCACTGAAGCTTTCTTT.

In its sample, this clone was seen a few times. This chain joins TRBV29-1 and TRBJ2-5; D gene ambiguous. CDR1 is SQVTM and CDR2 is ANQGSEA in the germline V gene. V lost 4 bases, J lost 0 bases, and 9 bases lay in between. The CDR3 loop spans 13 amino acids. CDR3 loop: CSVAPLYQETQYF. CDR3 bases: TGCAGCGTTGCACCTCTTTACCAAGAGACCCAGTACTTC.

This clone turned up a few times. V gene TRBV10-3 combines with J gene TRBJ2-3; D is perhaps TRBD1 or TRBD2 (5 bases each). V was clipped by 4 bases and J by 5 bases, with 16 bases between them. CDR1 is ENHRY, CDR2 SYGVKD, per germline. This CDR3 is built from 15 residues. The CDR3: CAISVLGSQGDTQYF. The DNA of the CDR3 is TGTGCCATCAGTGTACTAGGATCTCAGGGAGATACGCAGTATTTT.

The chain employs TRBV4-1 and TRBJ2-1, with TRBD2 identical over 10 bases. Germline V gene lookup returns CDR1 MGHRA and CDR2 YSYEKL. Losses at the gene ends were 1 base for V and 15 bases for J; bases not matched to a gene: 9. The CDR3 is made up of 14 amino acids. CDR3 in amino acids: CASSQALSGGARFF. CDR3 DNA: TGCGCCAGCAGCCAAGCATTGAGCGGGGGGGCCAGGTTCTTC.